The T cell receptor (beta chain) described here comes from a study of cytomegalovirus exposure and HLA in healthy donors (dated by TCRdb to between 2016 and 2019). As for the study more broadly: An earlier analysis of 587 of the donors reported about 260 Gb of sequence data and around 100 million unique TCR beta sequences obtained from around 170 million T cells. In the later analysis, no new phenotypic data were used to find candidate immune exposures; instead, reliance was placed on TCR beta sequences and their occurrence across donors. To predict cytomegalovirus infection status, the study brought together high-throughput TCR immunosequencing, statistical association of individual TCRs with disease status, and machine learning. In a later genetic analysis, genome-wide SNP genotypes for about three fifths of the roughly 670 donors were used, and that subset was treated as a discovery cohort. Typing coverage differed by locus: A, B, C, DRB1 and DQB1 were typed in about 629-640 donors, DQA1 in approximately 520, DPA1 in 600 to 610, and DPB1 in just under 480. Among around 400 genotyped donors of the cohort, an average of 235,054 unique TCR beta nucleotide sequences were sequenced per donor, roughly 18% of them non-productive. HLA typing included class I and class II loci at four-digit resolution. The study profiled the T cell repertoires of around 700 subjects by immunosequencing and related them to cytomegalovirus serostatus. An early release that covered 500 to 800 HLA-typed donors contained about 300 gigabases of sequencing data and tens of millions of unique TCR sequences. A later analysis re-analyzed previously published TCR beta repertoires from approximately 700 donors and added high-resolution HLA genotyping to study TCR occurrence patterns. Of the roughly 400 genotyped donors, approximately 80% fell in the genetic ancestry cluster associated with self-reported Caucasian donors. A separate validation cohort of some 130 different subjects was used in addition to the roughly 620-subject first cohort. Donor age, sex, ethnicity and CMV serostatus were compiled alongside the repertoire data. Every discovery cohort repertoire had been produced on one sequencing platform. In an earlier analysis of 500 to 650 of the donors, high-throughput TCR beta sequencing was used to judge whether each TCR beta V gene segment behaved as functional or pseudogenic. Four or five DR-DQ haplotypes were handled as single units for association and clustering, since linkage in the cohort was strong. The aim of the study was to test whether cataloging public T cell receptors could identify signatures of past pathogen exposure.

General conclusions and limits of the study: Most TCR sequences were seen in very few donors, while some public TCRs were found in many individuals. According to a later analysis, TCR association rates differed among HLA loci, with DRB1 alleles showing the most associated TCRs and HLA-C alleles showing the fewest. Only TCR beta chains were sequenced in this cohort, and the absence of alpha or paired-chain data limited detectable features. Because counts were too low, roughly 18 rarely observed V segments, including chromosome 9 orphons, were left out of the earlier analysis of several hundred of the donors. HLA typing was unavailable for some donors at each locus, so association tests used only the typed subset. A group of highly shared sequence variants was considered likely to be a technical artifact of the sequencing pipeline. A later genetic analysis reported fewer N-insertions in productive TCRs among donors in an Asian-associated ancestry cluster than the roughly 670-donor mean. In a later analysis, several top co-occurrence clusters were reported to appear linked to parvovirus B19, influenza, CMV and Epstein-Barr virus. The authors suggested that the approach could potentially be extended to other disease states and immunological phenotypes. In an earlier analysis of about 600 of the donors, most TCR beta V segments appeared in productive rearrangements about 87% or about 30% of the time, broadly matching IMGT annotations. In a later analysis, 16,951 TCR beta sequences were associated with specific HLA alleles at a false discovery rate of 0.05. When HLA alleles, especially DR and DQ, strongly co-occurred, attributing TCR associations to individual alleles was difficult. The presence/absence analyses assumed that sequencing depth was roughly uniform across donors, and that assumption may not be true. A further reported finding was that TCR beta sequences accurately predicted the HLA-A and HLA-B alleles for most subjects in the first cohort. A later genetic analysis associated a missense DCLRE1C variant with V-gene and J-gene trimming of TCR beta chains, and an independent cohort replicated the association. CMV serostatus was the only immune exposure information available for the cohort. Linkage disequilibrium might explain the correlated functional status among segregating V segments, but an unknown experimental factor could not be ruled out. Cytomegalovirus status was reported to be diagnosed by the classifier with high specificity and sensitivity in both the original and validation cohorts. The study gave a list of 150 to 200 TCR beta chains associated with cytomegalovirus. Most CMV-associated TCR beta chains appeared to be HLA-restricted in a later analysis, and the HLA associations seemed to be driven largely by CMV exposure. In a later analysis, HLA-associated TCR beta chains showed more clonal expansion and lower generation probabilities than non-associated chains that were equally common. The 87-base-pair reads could not distinguish some IMGT-functional V segments, including TRBV6-2 and TRBV6-3, so those segments were excluded. In vitro tests confirmed that a few of the cytomegalovirus-associated TCR beta chains recognize cytomegalovirus antigens.

This clone was seen only once. There is no known antigen for this receptor. No much larger clone exists at a distance of one base, and base qualities are not known. The library was produced with the immunoSEQ multiplex PCR assay. The multiplex PCR relied on a mix of 60 forward primers for TCR Vbeta segments and 13 reverse primers for TCR Jbeta segments. The CDR3 region of rearranged TCR beta genes was amplified from genomic DNA with a multiplex PCR assay. The Illumina HiSeq System was used to sequence the amplified TCR beta libraries as 87-base-pair reads. Per the source publication's procedure: In a later analysis, 80 million or so unique TCR beta chains were counted across the 650 to 700 repertoires, and around 10 million of these chains were shared by at least two donors. To remove PCR and sequencing errors, raw reads were error-corrected and collapsed into unique sequences using a nearest-neighbor algorithm that merged closely related sequences. Alignment of CDR3 sequences to IMGT reference sequences was used to assign V, D and J gene segments. For a sequence to be retained, a match of at least six nucleotides to both a V gene segment and a J gene segment was required. A rearrangement counted as productive if the CDR3 had no stop codons and remained in frame with V and J, and every other rearrangement counted as non-productive. CDR3 was defined by IMGT convention, running from the second conserved V-encoded cysteine to the conserved J-encoded phenylalanine. The earlier analysis of roughly 590 of the donors excluded sequences that lacked an unambiguous match to a single V gene segment. An earlier analysis of 587 of the donors classified V segments as functional when productive rearrangements were above 56.7% and as segregating when the standard deviation between donors was above 5%. To diagnose cytomegalovirus status from the catalog of TCR beta chain sequences, a statistical classification framework was built. In a later analysis, TCR nucleotide sequences were compared against IMGT/GENE-DB human TR gene sequences so that V and J genes could be assigned. A later analysis assigned CDR3 sequences and most-parsimonious VDJ recombination scenarios with the TCRdist pipeline. A later analysis defined each TCR beta chain by its CDR3 amino acid sequence plus V-gene family, and excluded reads lacking a unique V-gene family. As a way to deal with suspected cross-contamination and a sequencing artifact, a later analysis dropped hundreds of nucleotide sequences that were highly shared and had low generation probability. A later analysis calculated a clonal expansion index for each public chain from normalized within-repertoire ranks of inferred template counts. In a later analysis, generation probabilities were computed using a VDJ recombination model fitted to out-of-frame rearrangements, and the results were checked against IGoR. Hypergeometric tests were used in a later analysis to score TCR-TCR, TCR-HLA and TCR-CMV co-occurrence, with a repertoire-size bias correction applied to the TCR pairs. False discovery rates were estimated in a later analysis by permuting HLA or CMV assignments 20 times. A later analysis grouped co-occurring TCRs with DBSCAN, adding TCRdist sequence similarity when clustering within HLA-allele-positive subsets. Repertoires with fewer than 30,000 or more than 120,000 public chains, plus five repertoires with anomalous nucleotide sharing, were excluded from co-occurrence clustering. Drawn from immuneACCESS, this table holds only the in-frame rearrangements with V and J called that TCRdb kept. Clones are partly lost; checked studies trace under half to an unresolved V gene and leave the rest unexplained. V, J and clone size are those of that table, while D and trimming were read from the DNA. The sample table holds 150,000 or so clones, of which roughly 80% were seen once. The ten top clones hold roughly 4.2% of the sample.

The cohort consisted of 600 to 750 healthy bone marrow donors. At the time of sampling, every cohort member was nominally healthy, though immune exposures that went unrecorded were likely present. The donor tested CMV seronegative and was one of the 352 seronegative cohort members. A peripheral blood sample was provided by each donor, and peripheral blood mononuclear cells were used for TCR beta sequencing. Genomic DNA was extracted from the blood cell samples with the Qiagen DNeasy Blood Extraction Kit. The CDR3 sequence holds 15 residues, the cysteine and phenylalanine included. Just the 45-base CDR3 DNA is kept, in frame starting at base 1. As encoded in the germline V gene, CDR1 is MDHEN while CDR2 is SYDVKM. V was cut back by 6 bases and J by 7 bases, leaving a gap of 18 bases between them.

This receptor chain uses TRBV28 and TRBJ1-4; 5 matching bases give a weak D call of TRBD1. The source is a woman in her 40s in good health and CMV-seronegative. The sequenced sample was PBMCs. Here the CDR3 is given as CASSGPRRGGEKLFF. The DNA sequence follows: TGTGCCAGCAGCGGACCTAGGAGGGGTGGTGAAAAACTGTTTTTT.